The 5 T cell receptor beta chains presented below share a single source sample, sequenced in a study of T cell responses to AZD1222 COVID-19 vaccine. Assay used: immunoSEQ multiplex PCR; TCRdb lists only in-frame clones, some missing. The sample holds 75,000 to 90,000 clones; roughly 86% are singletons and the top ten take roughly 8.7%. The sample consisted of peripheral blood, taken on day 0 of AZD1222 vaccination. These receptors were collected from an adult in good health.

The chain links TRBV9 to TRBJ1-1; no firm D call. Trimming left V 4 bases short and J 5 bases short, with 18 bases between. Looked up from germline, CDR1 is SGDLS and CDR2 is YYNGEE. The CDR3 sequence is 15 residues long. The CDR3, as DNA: TGTGCCAGCAGCTCCCTACTCGGGGATGGGACTGAAGCTTTCTTT. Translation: CASSSLLGDGTEAFF.

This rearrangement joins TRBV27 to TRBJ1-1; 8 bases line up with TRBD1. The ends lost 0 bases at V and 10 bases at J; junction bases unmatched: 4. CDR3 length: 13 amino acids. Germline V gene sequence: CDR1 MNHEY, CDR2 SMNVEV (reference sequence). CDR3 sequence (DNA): TGTGCCAGCAGTTTATCTCTACAGGGGGGAGCTTTCTTT. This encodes CASSLSLQGGAFF.

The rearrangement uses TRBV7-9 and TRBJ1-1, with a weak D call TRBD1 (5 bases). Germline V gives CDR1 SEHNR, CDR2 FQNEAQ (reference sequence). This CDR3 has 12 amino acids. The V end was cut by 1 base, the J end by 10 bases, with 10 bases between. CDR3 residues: CASSLGEGPAFF. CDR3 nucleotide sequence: TGTGCCAGCAGCTTAGGAGAGGGACCAGCTTTCTTT.

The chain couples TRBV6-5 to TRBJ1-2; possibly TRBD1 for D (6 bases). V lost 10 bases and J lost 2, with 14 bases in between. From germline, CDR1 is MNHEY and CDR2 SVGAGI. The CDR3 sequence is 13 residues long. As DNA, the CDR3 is TGTGCCACTGCCCGGGACACCAACTATGGCTACACCTTC. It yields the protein CATARDTNYGYTF.

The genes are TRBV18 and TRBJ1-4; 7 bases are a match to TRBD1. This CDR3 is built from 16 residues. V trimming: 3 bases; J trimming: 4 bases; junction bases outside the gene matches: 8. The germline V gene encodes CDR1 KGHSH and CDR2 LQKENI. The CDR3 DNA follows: TGTGCCAGCTCACCTCTTCATGGACAGGATAATGAAAAACTGTTTTTT. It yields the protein CASSPLHGQDNEKLFF.